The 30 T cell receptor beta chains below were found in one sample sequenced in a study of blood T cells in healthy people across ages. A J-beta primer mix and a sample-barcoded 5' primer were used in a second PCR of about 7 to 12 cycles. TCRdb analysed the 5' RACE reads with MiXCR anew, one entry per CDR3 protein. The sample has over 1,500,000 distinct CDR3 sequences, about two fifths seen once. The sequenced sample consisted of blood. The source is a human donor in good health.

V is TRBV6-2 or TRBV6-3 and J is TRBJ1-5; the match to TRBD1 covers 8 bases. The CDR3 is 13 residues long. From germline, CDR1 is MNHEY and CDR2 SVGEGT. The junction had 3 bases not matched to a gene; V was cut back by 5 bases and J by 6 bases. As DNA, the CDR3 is TGTGCCAGCAGTCAGGGGGCAACTCAGCCCCAGCATTTT. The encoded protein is CASSQGATQPQHF.

The CDR3 DNA sequence: TGCAGTGGGGACAGGGTTGATCTAGGCTACACCTTC. It yields the protein CSGDRVDLGYTF. The chain couples TRBV20-1 to TRBJ1-2; 9 bases map to TRBD1. V trimming: 7 bases; J trimming: 8 bases; junction bases outside the gene matches: 8. Germline loops: CDR1 DFQATT, CDR2 SNEGSKA (reference sequence). The CDR3 length is 12 residues.

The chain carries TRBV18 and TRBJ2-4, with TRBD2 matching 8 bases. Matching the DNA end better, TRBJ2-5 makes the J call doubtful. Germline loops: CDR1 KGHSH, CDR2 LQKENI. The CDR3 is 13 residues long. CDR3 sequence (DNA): TGTGCCAGCTCACCGGGACTAGATATGACCCAGTACTTC. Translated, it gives CASSPGLDMTQYF.

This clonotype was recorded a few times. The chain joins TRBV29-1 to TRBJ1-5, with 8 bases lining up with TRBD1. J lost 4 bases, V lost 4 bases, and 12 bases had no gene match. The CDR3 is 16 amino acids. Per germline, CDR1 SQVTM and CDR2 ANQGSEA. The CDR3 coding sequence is TGCAGCGTTGGACGGTCCGGACAGGGTTCTAATCAGCCCCAGCATTTT. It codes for CSVGRSGQGSNQPQHF.

CDR3 in amino acids: CASQGGVGTDTQYF. Here the CDR3 DNA reads TGTGCCAGCCAGGGAGGGGTAGGCACAGATACGCAGTATTTT. This sequence joins TRBV28 and TRBJ2-3, with 7 bases that match TRBD2. CDR1 is MDHEN, CDR2 SYDVKM, per germline. V shed 8 bases and J 1 base; nucleotides not matched to a gene: 6. The CDR3 is made up of 14 amino acids.

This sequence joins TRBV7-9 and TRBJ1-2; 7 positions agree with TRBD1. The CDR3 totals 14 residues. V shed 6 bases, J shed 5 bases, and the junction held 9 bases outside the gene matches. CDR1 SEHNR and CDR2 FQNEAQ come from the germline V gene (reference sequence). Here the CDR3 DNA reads TGTGCCAGCAGTCCATCGACAGGGACGTATGGCTACACCTTC. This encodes CASSPSTGTYGYTF.

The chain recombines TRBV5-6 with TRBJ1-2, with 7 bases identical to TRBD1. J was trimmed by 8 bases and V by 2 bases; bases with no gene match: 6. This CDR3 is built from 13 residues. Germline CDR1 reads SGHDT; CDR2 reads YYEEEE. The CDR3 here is CASSLKGAGGYTF. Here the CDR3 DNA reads TGTGCCAGCAGCTTAAAGGGGGCTGGAGGCTACACCTTC. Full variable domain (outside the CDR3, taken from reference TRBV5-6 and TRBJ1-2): DAGVTQSPTHLIKTRGQQVTLRCSPKSGHDTVSWYQQALGQGPQFIFQYYEEEERQRGNFPDRFSGHQFPNYSSELNVNALLLGDSALYLCASSLKGAGGYTFGSGTRLTVV.

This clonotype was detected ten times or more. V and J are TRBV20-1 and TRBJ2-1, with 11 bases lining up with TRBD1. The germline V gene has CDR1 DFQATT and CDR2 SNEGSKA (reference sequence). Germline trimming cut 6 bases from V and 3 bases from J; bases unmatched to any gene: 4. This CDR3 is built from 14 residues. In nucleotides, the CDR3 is TGCAGTGCCGGACAGGGGGCCGACTACAATGAGCAGTTCTTC. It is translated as CSAGQGADYNEQFF.

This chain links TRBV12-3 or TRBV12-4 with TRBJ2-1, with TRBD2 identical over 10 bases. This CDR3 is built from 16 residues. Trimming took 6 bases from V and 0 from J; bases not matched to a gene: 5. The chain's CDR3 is CASSLAGAHSYNEQFF. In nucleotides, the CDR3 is TGTGCCAGCAGCCTAGCGGGGGCCCACTCCTACAATGAGCAGTTCTTC.

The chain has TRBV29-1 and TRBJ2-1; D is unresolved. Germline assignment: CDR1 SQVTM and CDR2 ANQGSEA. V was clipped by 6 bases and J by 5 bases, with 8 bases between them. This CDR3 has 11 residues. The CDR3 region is CSVALDNEQFF. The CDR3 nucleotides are TGCAGCGTCGCACTGGACAATGAGCAGTTCTTC.

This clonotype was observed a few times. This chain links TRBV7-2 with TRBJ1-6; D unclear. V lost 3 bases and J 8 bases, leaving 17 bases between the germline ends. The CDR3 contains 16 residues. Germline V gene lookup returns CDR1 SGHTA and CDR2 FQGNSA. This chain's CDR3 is CASSFYGNMRDSPLHF. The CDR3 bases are TGTGCCAGCAGCTTCTACGGAAACATGCGGGATTCACCCCTCCACTTT.

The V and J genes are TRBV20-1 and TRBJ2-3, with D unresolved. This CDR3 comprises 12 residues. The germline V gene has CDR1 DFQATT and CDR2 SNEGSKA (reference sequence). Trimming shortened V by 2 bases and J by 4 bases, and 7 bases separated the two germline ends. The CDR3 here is CSARPSSDTQYF. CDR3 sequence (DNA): TGCAGTGCTAGACCTAGTTCAGATACGCAGTATTTT.

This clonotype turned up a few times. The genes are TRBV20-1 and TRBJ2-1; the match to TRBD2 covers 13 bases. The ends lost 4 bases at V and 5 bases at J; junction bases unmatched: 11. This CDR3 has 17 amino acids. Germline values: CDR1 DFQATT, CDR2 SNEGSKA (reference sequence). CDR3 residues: CSATPFRLAGGNNEQFF. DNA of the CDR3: TGCAGTGCTACCCCATTTAGACTAGCGGGGGGCAACAATGAGCAGTTCTTC.

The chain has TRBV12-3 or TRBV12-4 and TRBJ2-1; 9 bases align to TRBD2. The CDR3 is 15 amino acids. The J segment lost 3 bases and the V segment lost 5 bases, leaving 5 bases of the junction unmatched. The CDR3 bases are TGTGCCAGCAGTGCTAGCGGGGCCAGCTACAATGAGCAGTTCTTC. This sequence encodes CASSASGASYNEQFF.

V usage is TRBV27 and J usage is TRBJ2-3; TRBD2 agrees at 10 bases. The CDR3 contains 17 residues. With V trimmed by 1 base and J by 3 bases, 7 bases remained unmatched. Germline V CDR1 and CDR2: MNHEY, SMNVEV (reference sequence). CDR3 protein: CASSLWGLAGATDTQYF. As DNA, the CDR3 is TGTGCCAGCAGTTTATGGGGCCTAGCGGGGGCAACAGATACGCAGTATTTT.

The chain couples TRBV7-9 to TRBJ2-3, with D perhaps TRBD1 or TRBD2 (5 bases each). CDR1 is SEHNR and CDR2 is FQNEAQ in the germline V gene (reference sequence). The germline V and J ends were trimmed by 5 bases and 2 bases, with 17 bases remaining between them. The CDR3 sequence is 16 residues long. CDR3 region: CASSPQGRSDTDTQYF. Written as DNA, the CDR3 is TGTGCCAGCAGCCCCCAGGGACGGTCGGACACAGATACGCAGTATTTT.

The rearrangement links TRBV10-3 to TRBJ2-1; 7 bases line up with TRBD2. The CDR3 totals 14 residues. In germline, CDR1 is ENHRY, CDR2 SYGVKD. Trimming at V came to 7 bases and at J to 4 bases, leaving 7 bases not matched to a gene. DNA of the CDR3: TGTGCCATCATAAGCGGGAAATCTTACAATGAGCAGTTCTTC. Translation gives CAIISGKSYNEQFF.

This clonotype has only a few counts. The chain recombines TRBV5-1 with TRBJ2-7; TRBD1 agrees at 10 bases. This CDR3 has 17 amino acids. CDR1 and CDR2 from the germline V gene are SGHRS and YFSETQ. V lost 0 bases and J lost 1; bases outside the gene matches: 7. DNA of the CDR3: TGCGCCAGCAGCTTGGCCTATCCGGGACAGGGGTCCTACGAGCAGTACTTC. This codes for CASSLAYPGQGSYEQYF.

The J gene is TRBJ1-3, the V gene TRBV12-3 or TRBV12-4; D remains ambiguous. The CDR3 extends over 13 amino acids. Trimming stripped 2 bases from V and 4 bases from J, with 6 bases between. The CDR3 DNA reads TGTGCCAGCAGTTTAAATAACGGAAACACCATATATTTT. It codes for CASSLNNGNTIYF.

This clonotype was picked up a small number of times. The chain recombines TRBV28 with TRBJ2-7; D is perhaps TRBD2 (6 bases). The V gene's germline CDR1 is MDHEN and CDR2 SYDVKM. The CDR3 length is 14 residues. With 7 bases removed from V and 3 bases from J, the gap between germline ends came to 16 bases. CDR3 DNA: TGTGCCAGCACCCTCATAGCGGAGAGCTACGAGCAGTACTTC. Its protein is CASTLIAESYEQYF.

The CDR3 DNA reads TGCAGCGTTGGGGGGCGCCGGGGTGAAAAACTGTTTTTT. Protein: CSVGGRRGEKLFF. The V and J genes are TRBV29-1 and TRBJ1-4, with D possibly matching TRBD1 (6 bases). This CDR3 has 13 amino acids. Germline assignment: CDR1 SQVTM and CDR2 ANQGSEA. The ends were cut back, 4 bases at V and 7 bases at J, with 13 bases in the middle.

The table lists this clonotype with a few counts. The CDR3 protein is CASSERQGSNEQFF. Here the CDR3 DNA reads TGTGCCAGCAGTGAACGACAAGGTAGCAATGAGCAGTTCTTC. This chain links TRBV2 with TRBJ2-1; no definite D call. The CDR3 runs to 14 residues. Trimming pared 2 bases from V and 6 bases from J, leaving 11 bases between. Per the germline V gene, CDR1 is SNHLY and CDR2 is FYNNEI.

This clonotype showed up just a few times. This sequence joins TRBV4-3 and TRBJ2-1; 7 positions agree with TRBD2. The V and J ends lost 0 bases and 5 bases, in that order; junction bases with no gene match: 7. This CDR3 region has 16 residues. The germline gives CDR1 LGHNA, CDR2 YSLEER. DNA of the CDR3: TGCGCCAGCAGCCAAGATTTAGCGGGCCTCAACAATGAGCAGTTCTTC. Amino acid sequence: CASSQDLAGLNNEQFF.

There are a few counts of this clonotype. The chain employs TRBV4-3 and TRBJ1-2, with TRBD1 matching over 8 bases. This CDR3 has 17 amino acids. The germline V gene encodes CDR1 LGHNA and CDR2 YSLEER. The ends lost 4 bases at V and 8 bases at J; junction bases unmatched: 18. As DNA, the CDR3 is TGCGCCAGCAGCCTTACTCCTCGGGGACAGGTAGTAGGAGGCTACACCTTC. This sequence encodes CASSLTPRGQVVGGYTF.

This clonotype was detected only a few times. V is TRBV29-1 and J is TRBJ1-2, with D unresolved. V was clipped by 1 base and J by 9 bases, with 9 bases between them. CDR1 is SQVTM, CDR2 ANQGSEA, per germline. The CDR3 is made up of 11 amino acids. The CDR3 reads CSVEGGSSYTF. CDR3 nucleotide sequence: TGCAGCGTTGAAGGAGGTAGTAGCTACACCTTC.

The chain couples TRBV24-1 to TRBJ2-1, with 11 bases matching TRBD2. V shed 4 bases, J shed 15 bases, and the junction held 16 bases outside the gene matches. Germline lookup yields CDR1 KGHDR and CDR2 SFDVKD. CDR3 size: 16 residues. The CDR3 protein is CATSDPTGSGGAGRFF. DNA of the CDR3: TGTGCCACCAGTGACCCTACGGGTAGCGGGGGGGCCGGCAGGTTCTTC.

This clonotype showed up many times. The CDR3, as DNA: TGTGCCATCAGTGGGGATTGGAGCGAGCAGTACTTC. Protein: CAISGDWSEQYF. The gene calls are TRBV10-3 and TRBJ2-7; D unresolved. There are 12 residues in the CDR3. Trimming took off 4 bases at V and 6 bases at J, with 10 bases between the two ends. Germline CDR1 reads ENHRY; CDR2 reads SYGVKD.

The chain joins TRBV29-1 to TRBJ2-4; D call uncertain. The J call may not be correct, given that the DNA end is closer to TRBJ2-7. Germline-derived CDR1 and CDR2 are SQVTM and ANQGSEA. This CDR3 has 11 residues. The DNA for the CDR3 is TGCAGCGTTGTTCATCAGTACGAGCAGTACTTC. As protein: CSVVHQYEQYF.

CDR3 nucleotide sequence: TGTGCCAGCAGCCCCGATTCGGGAGTTCAGCCCCAGCATTTT. Translating gives CASSPDSGVQPQHF. The gene calls are TRBV3-1 and TRBJ1-5; no definite D call. Trimming stripped 4 bases from V and 6 bases from J, with 13 bases between. This CDR3 is built from 14 residues. From germline, CDR1 is LGHDT and CDR2 YNNKEL (reference sequence).

The DNA for the CDR3 is TGCGCCAGCAGCCCCAGGGTAGGGTCTTATGGCTACACCTTC. Translation: CASSPRVGSYGYTF. This rearrangement joins TRBV4-3 to TRBJ1-2; maybe TRBD1 (5 bases). Trimming took off 4 bases at V and 5 bases at J, with 14 bases between the two ends. Germline V lookup: CDR1 LGHNA, CDR2 YSLEER. The CDR3 runs 14 residues.